These 10 T cell receptor beta chains came from one sample sequenced in a study of blood T cell repertoires in COVID-19. The table came from immunoSEQ multiplex PCR; TCRdb's copy has only in-frame clones and leaves some out. The sample consists of under 350,000 clones, around 86% of them appearing once. The sequencing input was peripheral blood. These receptors all come from a man aged 70 or older with acute or convalescent COVID-19.

The sample holds one count of this clone. This chain links TRBV5-1 with TRBJ1-1; D remains ambiguous. Germline CDR1 is SGHRS and CDR2 is YFSETQ. There are 13 residues in the CDR3. The germline V and J ends were trimmed by 0 bases and 7 bases, with 10 bases remaining between them. CDR3 sequence (DNA): TGCGCCAGCAGCTTGGCCTTAGCTAATGAAGCTTTCTTT. Encoded protein: CASSLALANEAFF.

The chain has TRBV29-1 and TRBJ2-7; tentatively, D is TRBD2 (5 bases). This CDR3 has 14 amino acids. Trimming cost V 1 base and J 11 bases, with 21 bases left between them. CDR1 is SQVTM and CDR2 is ANQGSEA in the germline V gene. The CDR3 is CSVEAPTGSGYEYF. The CDR3 DNA follows: TGCAGCGTTGAAGCTCCCACGGGGTCAGGATACGAGTACTTC.

As regards this clone: One junction end does not reproduce the germline sequence, and a read error may be involved. V usage is TRBV5-4 and J usage is TRBJ2-5; D gene ambiguous. The CDR3 extends over 15 amino acids. Germline V gene sequence: CDR1 SGHNT, CDR2 YYREEE (reference sequence). This CDR3 reads CASSLKSGGQEAQYF. The CDR3 region has the DNA TGTGCCAGCAGCTTAAAATCTGGTGGTCAAGAGGCCCAGTACTTC.

The table lists this clone with a few counts. The chain has TRBV10-1 and TRBJ2-7; D unresolved. V was shortened by 8 bases and J by 4 bases, with 3 bases between the two germline ends. Germline CDR1 and CDR2: WNHNN and SYGVQD (reference sequence). The CDR3 covers 9 residues. CDR3 region: CASRYEQYF. CDR3 bases: TGCGCCAGCCGGTACGAGCAGTACTTC.

The V gene is TRBV6-2 or TRBV6-3, the J gene TRBJ2-7; 9 nucleotides align to TRBD1. V was clipped by 4 bases and J by 7 bases; unmatched bases: 11. Looked up from germline, CDR1 is MNHEY and CDR2 is SVGEGT. The CDR3 runs 15 residues. This CDR3 is CASSFSGTGKIEQYF. The CDR3 DNA sequence: TGTGCCAGCAGTTTTTCCGGGACAGGGAAAATAGAGCAGTACTTC.

The genes are TRBV11-3 and TRBJ1-1; 7 bases line up with TRBD1. CDR1 and CDR2 from the germline V gene are SGHNT and YENEEA. V lost 3 bases, J lost 3 bases, and 1 base stayed unmatched. There are 13 residues in the CDR3. The CDR3 loop is CASSFTGDTEAFF. In nucleotides, the CDR3 is TGTGCCAGCAGCTTTACAGGGGACACTGAAGCTTTCTTT.

The chain has TRBV20-1 and TRBJ2-7; D is possibly TRBD2 (5 bases). This CDR3 contains 13 residues. Germline loops: CDR1 DFQATT, CDR2 SNEGSKA (reference sequence). The V end lost 3 bases, the J end lost 6 bases, and 15 bases lay between the germline ends. CDR3 protein: CSASGLSYFEQYF. The CDR3 DNA reads TGCAGTGCTAGTGGACTGTCATATTTCGAGCAGTACTTC.

The CDR3 loop reads CASAVATYNEQFF. CDR3 coding DNA: TGTGCCAGCGCGGTAGCGACTTACAATGAGCAGTTCTTC. V usage is TRBV9 and J usage is TRBJ2-1, with D maybe TRBD2 (5 bases). This CDR3 is 13 amino acids long. Germline CDR1 is SGDLS and CDR2 is YYNGEE. V was shortened by 7 bases and J by 4 bases, with 12 bases between the two germline ends.

The CDR3 DNA reads as TGTGCCAGCAGTCGAGCGGGGGCTAAAAAGAATGAGCAGTTCTTC. Translated: CASSRAGAKKNEQFF. The chain joins TRBV6-2 or TRBV6-3 to TRBJ2-1, with 8 bases aligning to TRBD2. The junction had 10 bases not matched to a gene; V was cut back by 5 bases and J by 7 bases. The CDR3 runs to 15 residues. Germline CDR1 MNHEY, CDR2 SVGEGT.

V usage is TRBV6-5 and J usage is TRBJ2-1; 9 positions agree with TRBD2. The CDR3 is made up of 13 amino acids. Germline V lookup: CDR1 MNHEY, CDR2 SVGAGI. V was clipped by 6 bases and J by 5 bases; unmatched bases: 2. This CDR3 reads CASRREGNNEQFF. CDR3 sequence (DNA): TGTGCCAGCAGGCGGGAGGGCAACAATGAGCAGTTCTTC.